The 16 T cell receptor beta chains reported below all come from one sample, sequenced in a study of cytomegalovirus exposure and HLA in healthy donors. The primer mix had 60 Vbeta and 13 Jbeta primers. The method was immunoSEQ multiplex PCR; TCRdb's version includes in-frame clones alone and lacks a portion of them. The data show about 98,000 clones, more than 60% seen once. The sequencing sample was made of PBMCs. The receptors here all came from a man aged 50 to 59 in good health and CMV-seronegative.

V gene TRBV7-2 combines with J gene TRBJ2-7; the D is unclear. This CDR3 has 14 amino acids. V lost 5 bases and J 4 bases, leaving 15 bases between the germline ends. Germline V gene sequence: CDR1 SGHTA, CDR2 FQGNSA. The CDR3 spells CASSRSFQNYEQYF. CDR3 DNA: TGTGCCAGCAGCCGCTCTTTTCAGAATTACGAGCAGTACTTC.

The rearrangement links TRBV4-2 to TRBJ2-2; D might be TRBD1 (6 bases). CDR1 is LGHNA, CDR2 YNFKEQ, per germline. This CDR3 is 16 amino acids long. Trimming left V 4 bases short and J 3 bases short, with 15 bases between. CDR3 region: CASSPRSRGHTGELFF. DNA of the CDR3: TGTGCCAGCAGCCCAAGAAGCAGGGGACACACCGGGGAGCTGTTTTTT.

The chain recombines TRBV27 with TRBJ2-3; TRBD2 matches at 12 bases. Germline lookup yields CDR1 MNHEY and CDR2 SMNVEV (reference sequence). The junction had 7 bases not matched to a gene; V was cut back by 4 bases and J by 8 bases. The length of the CDR3 is 15 residues. The CDR3 sequence is CASSSSGGDDGTQYF. DNA of the CDR3: TGTGCCAGCAGTTCTAGCGGGGGGGATGATGGTACGCAGTATTTT.

This clone was counted only a few times. CDR3 sequence: CASSRGGGTGELFF. The CDR3 bases are TGTGCCAGCAGTCGAGGGGGCGGAACCGGGGAGCTGTTTTTT. The rearrangement links TRBV28 to TRBJ2-2; 7 bases are a match to TRBD1. The length of the CDR3 is 14 residues. The germline CDR1 and CDR2 sequences are MDHEN and SYDVKM. V dropped 5 bases and J dropped 5; count of bases not matched to a gene: 5.

Note on this clone: The CDR3 ends on some other residue instead of the conserved phenylalanine or tryptophan, so this is likely a read error. Because the CDR3's place on the DNA is in doubt, the DNA is left out and the CDR3 is given as listed by TCRdb. This chain uses TRBV2 with TRBJ1-1; the table calls TRBD1, which could not be checked here. The CDR3 comprises 11 residues, both ends counted. Germline CDR1 SNHLY, CDR2 FYNNEI. The CDR3: CASSLGQGVFC.

V gene TRBV15 combines with J gene TRBJ1-3; 10 nucleotides match TRBD1. The CDR3 length is 20 residues. V lost 0 bases to trimming and J lost 5 bases; unmatched junction nucleotides: 16. Germline V gives CDR1 LNHNV, CDR2 YYDKDF (reference sequence). The CDR3 coding sequence is TGTGCCACCAGCAGAGACACGACCCGGGACAGGGGCAAGCTTAGAAACACCATATATTTT. Translating it yields CATSRDTTRDRGKLRNTIYF.

The rearrangement links TRBV6-1 to TRBJ2-1, with D unresolved. V was trimmed by 9 bases and J by 0 bases, leaving 12 bases between them. Germline V gene data show CDR1 as MNHNS and CDR2 as SASEGT. This CDR3 comprises 14 residues. The CDR3 is CASSLRSSYNEQFF. The CDR3 DNA reads as TGTGCCAGTTCGTTGCGAAGCTCCTACAATGAGCAGTTCTTC.

This clone has just one count. The rearrangement links TRBV5-6 to TRBJ1-2; D unclear. From germline, CDR1 is SGHDT and CDR2 YYEEEE. V was pared by 0 bases and J by 1 base, with 10 bases between. The CDR3 sequence is 15 residues long. CDR3 DNA: TGTGCCAGCAGCTTGGTGGCTGGTGGTAACTATGGCTACACCTTC. Amino acids: CASSLVAGGNYGYTF.

The V and J genes are TRBV27 and TRBJ2-7; D not resolved. Trimming left V 6 bases short and J 3 bases short, with 6 bases between. The CDR3 runs to 11 residues. Germline V gene lookup returns CDR1 MNHEY and CDR2 SMNVEV (reference sequence). CDR3 amino acids: CASRNGYEQYF. CDR3 bases: TGTGCCAGCAGAAACGGCTACGAGCAGTACTTC.

This clone was seen a handful of times. The chain joins TRBV27 to TRBJ2-3; 9 bases fit TRBD2. Germline CDR1 reads MNHEY; CDR2 reads SMNVEV (reference sequence). Trimming at V came to 8 bases and at J to 5 bases, leaving 8 bases not matched to a gene. The CDR3 has 14 amino acids. The CDR3 region is CASGLAGARDTQYF. The CDR3 DNA follows: TGTGCCAGCGGGTTAGCGGGGGCAAGAGATACGCAGTATTTT.

The rearrangement links TRBV6-5 to TRBJ1-5; 7 bases are a match to TRBD1. From germline, CDR1 is MNHEY and CDR2 SVGAGI. Trimming took 7 bases from V and 7 from J; bases not matched to a gene: 10. The CDR3 has 14 residues. In nucleotides, the CDR3 is TGTGCCAGCACCCCCCGACAGGGTGGGCAGCCCCAGCATTTT. It translates to CASTPRQGGQPQHF.

The chain is built from TRBV10-3 and TRBJ1-4; no clear D. The V end lost 0 bases, the J end lost 8 bases, and 10 bases lay between the germline ends. Germline lookup yields CDR1 ENHRY and CDR2 SYGVKD. The CDR3 sequence is 14 residues long. The CDR3 DNA follows: TGTGCCATCAGTGAGTCGAGCGGGATAGAAAAACTGTTTTTT. Its protein is CAISESSGIEKLFF.

This clone was picked up one time. This rearrangement joins TRBV18 to TRBJ2-2; 9 bases align to TRBD2. CDR1 is KGHSH and CDR2 is LQKENI in the germline V gene. The CDR3 is made up of 21 amino acids. After removal of 0 bases from V and 5 bases from J, the junction contained 19 bases not matched to a gene. The CDR3 loop is CASSPPLGFGGREGRTGELFF. In DNA form, the CDR3 reads TGTGCCAGCTCACCACCTTTGGGTTTCGGCGGGAGGGAGGGCAGGACCGGGGAGCTGTTTTTT.

This chain connects TRBV28 to TRBJ1-1; unclear D gene. The CDR3 consists of 14 residues. Per the germline V gene, CDR1 is MDHEN and CDR2 is SYDVKM. V lost 3 bases and J lost 0, with 8 bases in between. CDR3 nucleotides: TGTGCCAGCAGTTTCCACAGAATGAACACTGAAGCTTTCTTT. Protein: CASSFHRMNTEAFF. Using reference TRBV28 and TRBJ1-1 for the parts outside the CDR3, the full variable domain is DVKVTQSSRYLVKRTGEKVFLECVQDMDHENMFWYRQDPGLGLRLIYFSYDVKMKEKGDIPEGYSVSREKKERFSLILESASTNQTSMYLCASSFHRMNTEAFFGQGTRLTVV.

The chain combines TRBV9 with TRBJ1-2, with 8 bases fitting TRBD1. The CDR3 extends over 15 amino acids. CDR1 SGDLS and CDR2 YYNGEE come from the germline V gene. V trimming: 3 bases; J trimming: 8 bases; junction bases outside the gene matches: 12. The CDR3 DNA reads as TGTGCCAGCAGCGGTCGGACAGGGTCGAGGAAAGGCTACACCTTC. Amino acid sequence: CASSGRTGSRKGYTF.

The chain combines TRBV2 with TRBJ2-1; TRBD1 matches at 9 bases. Trimming removed 3 bases from V and 7 bases from J; junction bases left unmatched: 7. The V gene's germline CDR1 is SNHLY and CDR2 FYNNEI. The CDR3 spans 15 residues. CDR3 in amino acids: CASSESPGTGNEQFF. The CDR3 coding sequence is TGTGCCAGCAGTGAGAGTCCCGGGACAGGGAATGAGCAGTTCTTC.